Detailed here is one TCR beta chain. Its specificity is unknown. The source of the sample is a study of T cell repertoires in cytomegalovirus infection. The overall study: Matching HLA type and CMV infection were both indicated by public TCR beta signatures.

MiXCR, run by TCRdb on the reads, gives a single entry per CDR3 protein. The repertoire holds fewer than 550,000 distinct CDR3 sequences, with approximately 32% as singletons. Whole-study results and caveats: The ex vivo response was dominated by HLA-C-restricted CMV-specific TCR beta clonotypes.

Germline V gene sequence: CDR1 MNHEY, CDR2 SMNVEV (reference sequence). Trimming pared 6 bases from V and 0 bases from J, leaving 12 bases between. The CDR3 extends over 14 amino acids. The sequencing sample was made of PBMCs. The receptor was isolated from a human donor in good health (CMV status not recorded). Some clones in this sample may be carry-over from other donors' samples. The rearrangement uses TRBV27 and TRBJ2-7; D unresolved. CDR3 amino acids: CASSADGNSYEQYF. The DNA of the CDR3 is TGTGCCAGCAGCGCTGACGGAAACTCCTACGAGCAGTACTTC.